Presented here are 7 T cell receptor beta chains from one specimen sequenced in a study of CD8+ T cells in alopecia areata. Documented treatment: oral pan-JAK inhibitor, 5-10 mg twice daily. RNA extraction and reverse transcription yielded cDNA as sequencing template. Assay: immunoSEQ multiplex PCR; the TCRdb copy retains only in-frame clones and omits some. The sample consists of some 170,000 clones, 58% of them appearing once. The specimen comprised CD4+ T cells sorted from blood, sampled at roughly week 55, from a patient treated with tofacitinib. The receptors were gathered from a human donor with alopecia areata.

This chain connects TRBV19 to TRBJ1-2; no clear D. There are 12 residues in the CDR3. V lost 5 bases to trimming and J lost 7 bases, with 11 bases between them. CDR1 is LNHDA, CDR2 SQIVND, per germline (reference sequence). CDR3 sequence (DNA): TGTGCCAGTAGTCCGCTCGGTGGTGGCTACACCTTC. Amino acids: CASSPLGGGYTF.

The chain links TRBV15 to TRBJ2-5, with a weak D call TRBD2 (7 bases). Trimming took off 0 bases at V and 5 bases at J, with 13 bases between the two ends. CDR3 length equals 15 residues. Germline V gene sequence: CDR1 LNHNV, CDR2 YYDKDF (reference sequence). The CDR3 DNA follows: TGTGCCACCAGCAGAGATCTCGGGGGGCGGGAGACCCAGTACTTC. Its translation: CATSRDLGGRETQYF. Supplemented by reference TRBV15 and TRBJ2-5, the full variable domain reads DAMVIQNPRYQVTQFGKPVTLSCSQTLNHNVMYWYQQKSSQAPKLLFHYYDKDFNNEADTPDNFQSRRPNTSFCFLDIRSPGLGDTAMYLCATSRDLGGRETQYFGPGTRLLVL.

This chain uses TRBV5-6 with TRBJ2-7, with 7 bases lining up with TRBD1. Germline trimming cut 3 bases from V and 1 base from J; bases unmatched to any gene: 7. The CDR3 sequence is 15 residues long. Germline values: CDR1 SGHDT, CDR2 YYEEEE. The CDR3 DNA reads TGTGCCAGCAGCTCCCCCGGGACAGAGTCCTACGAGCAGTACTTC. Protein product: CASSSPGTESYEQYF. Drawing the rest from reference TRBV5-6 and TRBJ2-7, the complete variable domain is DAGVTQSPTHLIKTRGQQVTLRCSPKSGHDTVSWYQQALGQGPQFIFQYYEEEERQRGNFPDRFSGHQFPNYSSELNVNALLLGDSALYLCASSSPGTESYEQYFGPGTRLTVT.

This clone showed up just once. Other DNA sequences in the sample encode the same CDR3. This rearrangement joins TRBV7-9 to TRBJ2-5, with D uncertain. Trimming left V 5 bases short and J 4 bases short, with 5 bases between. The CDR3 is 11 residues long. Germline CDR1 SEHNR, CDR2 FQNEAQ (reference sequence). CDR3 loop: CASSSTETQYF. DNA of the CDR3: TGTGCCAGCAGCAGTACAGAGACCCAGTACTTC.

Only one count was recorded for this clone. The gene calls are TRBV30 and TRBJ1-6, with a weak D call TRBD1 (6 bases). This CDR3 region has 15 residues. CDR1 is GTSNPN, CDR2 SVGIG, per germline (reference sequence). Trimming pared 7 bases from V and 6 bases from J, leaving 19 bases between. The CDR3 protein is CALTGEKLFNSPLHF. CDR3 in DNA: TGTGCCTTGACAGGAGAGAAACTATTTAATTCACCCCTCCACTTT.

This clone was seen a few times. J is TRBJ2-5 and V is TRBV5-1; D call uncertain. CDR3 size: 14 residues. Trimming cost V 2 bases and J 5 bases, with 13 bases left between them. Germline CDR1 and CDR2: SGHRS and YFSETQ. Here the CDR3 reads CASSLLATGETQYF. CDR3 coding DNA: TGCGCCAGCAGCTTACTCGCTACCGGGGAGACCCAGTACTTC.

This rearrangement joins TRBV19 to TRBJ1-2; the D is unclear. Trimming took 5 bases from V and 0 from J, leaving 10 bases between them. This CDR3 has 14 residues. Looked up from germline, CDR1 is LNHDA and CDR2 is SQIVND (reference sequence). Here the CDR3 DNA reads TGTGCCAGTAGTCCCCTGGCAGCTAACTATGGCTACACCTTC. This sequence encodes CASSPLAANYGYTF.